The 7 T cell receptor beta chains below were found in one sample sequenced in a study of cytomegalovirus exposure and HLA in healthy donors. In the PCR, 60 Vbeta and 13 Jbeta primers were used. Sequenced by immunoSEQ multiplex PCR; TCRdb stores in-frame clones only, minus some. The sample lists approximately 100,000 clones; 75% to 85% were seen once. What was sequenced was PBMCs. The receptors derive from a man aged 45 to 65 in good health and CMV-seronegative.

The V gene is TRBV7-9, the J gene TRBJ2-5; 8 positions match TRBD2. The CDR3 extends over 14 amino acids. CDR1 and CDR2 (germline): SEHNR, FQNEAQ (reference sequence). The ends lost 5 bases at V and 3 bases at J; junction bases unmatched: 5. CDR3 sequence: CASSVGLAEETQYF. CDR3 DNA sequence: TGTGCCAGCAGCGTCGGACTAGCCGAAGAGACCCAGTACTTC.

As to this clone: At one boundary the junction diverges from the germline segment, which might be a read error. The sample has other DNA sequences that encode this CDR3 too. CDR3 sequence: CAISESPNNSPLHF. The CDR3 DNA follows: TGTGCCATCAGTGAGTCCCCTAATAATTCCCCCCTCCACTTT. The chain combines TRBV10-3 with TRBJ1-6; D is uncertain. The CDR3 totals 14 residues. CDR1 is ENHRY, CDR2 SYGVKD, per germline.

This clone has a single count. The chain couples TRBV5-1 to TRBJ1-1; no firm D call. Germline CDR1 is SGHRS and CDR2 is YFSETQ. This CDR3 is built from 15 residues. V was trimmed by 4 bases and J by 0 bases, leaving 13 bases between them. The CDR3 DNA sequence: TGCGCCAGCAGCCCGAGAACGGGGTTGAACACTGAAGCTTTCTTT. It is translated as CASSPRTGLNTEAFF. Drawing the rest from reference TRBV5-1 and TRBJ1-1, the complete variable domain is KAGVTQTPRYLIKTRGQQVTLSCSPISGHRSVSWYQQTPGQGLQFLFEYFSETQRNKGNFPGRFSGRQFSNSRSEMNVSTLELGDSALYLCASSPRTGLNTEAFFGQGTRLTVV.

The chain links TRBV4-3 to TRBJ2-5; TRBD2 might be the D (6 bases). Germline-derived CDR1 and CDR2 are LGHNA and YSLEER. This CDR3 spans 15 amino acids. Trimming pared 0 bases from V and 3 bases from J, leaving 11 bases between. The DNA of the CDR3 is TGCGCCAGCAGCCAAGACCCCGGGGGTGAAGAGACCCAGTACTTC. As protein: CASSQDPGGEETQYF.

The J gene is TRBJ2-7, the V gene TRBV10-3; maybe TRBD1 (6 bases). The germline V gene has CDR1 ENHRY and CDR2 SYGVKD. Trimming removed 8 bases from V and 2 bases from J, with 16 bases in between. The CDR3 consists of 14 residues. The CDR3 loop is CAIGDAGQPYEQYV. The CDR3, as DNA: TGTGCCATCGGCGATGCTGGACAGCCCTACGAGCAGTACGTC.

The chain joins TRBV21-1 to TRBJ2-7; the table's D call, TRBD1, was not checked against the DNA. TRBV21-1 is classified as a pseudogene. CDR3 length: 13 residues. CDR3 sequence (DNA): TGTGCCAGCAGCAAGGACAGCTCCTACGAGCAGTACGTC. It codes for CASSKDSSYEQYV.

This clone was observed once. This chain links TRBV29-1 with TRBJ1-2; 10 nucleotides agree with TRBD1. The CDR3 runs to 13 residues. V gave up 4 bases and J gave up 8 bases; unmatched junction bases: 7. Germline V gene lookup returns CDR1 SQVTM and CDR2 ANQGSEA. CDR3 nucleotides: TGCAGCGTTGCTGGGACAGGGGTAAGGGGCTACACCTTC. Translating it yields CSVAGTGVRGYTF.